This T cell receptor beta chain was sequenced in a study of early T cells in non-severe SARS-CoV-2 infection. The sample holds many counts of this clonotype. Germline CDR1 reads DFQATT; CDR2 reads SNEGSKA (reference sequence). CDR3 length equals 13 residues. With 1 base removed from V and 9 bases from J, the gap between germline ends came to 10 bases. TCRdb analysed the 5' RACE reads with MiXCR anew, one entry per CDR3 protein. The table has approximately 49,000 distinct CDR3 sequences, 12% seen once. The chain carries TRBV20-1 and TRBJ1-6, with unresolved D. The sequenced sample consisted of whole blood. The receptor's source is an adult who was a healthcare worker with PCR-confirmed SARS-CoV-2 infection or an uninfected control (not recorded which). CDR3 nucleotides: TGCAGTGCTAGAGCCCAGCCCCGTTCACCCCTCCACTTT. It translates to CSARAQPRSPLHF.